One sample yielded the 25 T cell receptor beta chains listed below, sequenced in a study of T cell responses to AZD1222 COVID-19 vaccine. The data were produced by immunoSEQ multiplex PCR, yet TCRdb's version contains in-frame clones alone and is incomplete. Of tens of thousands of clones listed, 85% to 90% are singletons. This sample comprised peripheral blood, obtained on day 0 of AZD1222 vaccination. Source of these receptors: an adult in good health.

J is TRBJ2-7 and V is TRBV11-2; 8 nucleotides agree with TRBD2. The germline V gene encodes CDR1 SGHAT and CDR2 FQNNGV. The V segment lost 5 bases and the J segment 4 bases; nucleotides outside the gene matches: 10. The CDR3 sequence is 15 residues long. The CDR3 region has the DNA TGTGCCAGCAGCGTACTGGGACTAGGAGTTTACGAGCAGTACTTC. Translating it yields CASSVLGLGVYEQYF. Together with reference TRBV11-2 and TRBJ2-7, the CDR3 gives the full variable domain: EAGVAQSPRYKIIEKRQSVAFWCNPISGHATLYWYQQILGQGPKLLIQFQNNGVVDDSQLPKDRFSAERLKGVDSTLKIQPAKLEDSAVYLCASSVLGLGVYEQYFGPGTRLTVT.

The chain couples TRBV3-1 (or the pseudogene TRBV3-2) to TRBJ2-7; D perhaps matches TRBD1 (7 bases). Trimming took off 0 bases at V and 4 bases at J, with 16 bases between the two ends. From germline, CDR1 is LGHDT and CDR2 YNNKEL (reference sequence). This CDR3 is 16 amino acids long. The CDR3 reads CASSQDRTGAGYEQYF. The CDR3 DNA sequence: TGTGCCAGCAGCCAAGATCGAACAGGGGCGGGATACGAGCAGTACTTC.

The chain has TRBV6-5 and TRBJ1-1; D might be TRBD1 (5 bases). The CDR3 has 15 residues. CDR1 and CDR2 from the germline V gene are MNHEY and SVGAGI. V lost 0 bases and J 3 bases, leaving 11 bases between the germline ends. The CDR3: CASSYSAGGDTEAFF. In DNA, the CDR3 is TGTGCCAGCAGTTACTCAGCGGGGGGTGACACTGAAGCTTTCTTT.

The chain uses TRBV11-3 and TRBJ1-1; TRBD1 might be the D (6 bases). CDR3 size: 14 residues. Trimming pared 5 bases from V and 4 bases from J, leaving 14 bases between. The germline CDR1 and CDR2 sequences are SGHNT and YENEEA. CDR3 nucleotides: TGTGCCAGCAGCCTGAGGGGGGTGCGCACTGAAGCTTTCTTT. Translating gives CASSLRGVRTEAFF.

The chain has TRBV4-2 and TRBJ2-3; the D is unclear. The V end lost 6 bases, the J end lost 3 bases, and 13 bases lay between the germline ends. Germline V gives CDR1 LGHNA, CDR2 YNFKEQ. This CDR3 contains 14 residues. The CDR3 region is CASSPRLATDTQYF. In DNA, the CDR3 is TGTGCCAGCAGTCCGCGTTTGGCGACAGATACGCAGTATTTT.

This chain uses TRBV29-1 with TRBJ2-2; D might be TRBD1 or TRBD2, each matching 5 bases. Germline V CDR1 and CDR2: SQVTM, ANQGSEA. CDR3 length: 15 amino acids. V lost 7 bases, J lost 3 bases, and 18 bases lay in between. This CDR3 is CSACEGTGHTGELFF. For the CDR3, the DNA is TGCAGCGCCTGTGAGGGGACGGGACACACCGGGGAGCTGTTTTTT.

This clone was picked up one time. The genes are TRBV29-1 and TRBJ1-2; no clear D gene. Trimming shortened V by 6 bases and J by 7 bases, and 12 bases separated the two germline ends. CDR1 SQVTM and CDR2 ANQGSEA come from the germline V gene. This CDR3 has 11 residues. This CDR3 is CSVQEVGGYTF. CDR3 nucleotide sequence: TGCAGCGTCCAGGAGGTGGGTGGCTACACCTTC.

CDR3 nucleotides: TGTGCCAGCAGCTTATCTGTCGGAAACACCATATATTTT. It yields the protein CASSLSVGNTIYF. This rearrangement joins TRBV7-3 to TRBJ1-3; D uncertain. Trimming cost V 2 bases and J 4 bases, with 6 bases left between them. CDR3 length equals 13 residues. The V gene's germline CDR1 is SGHTA and CDR2 FQGTGA. The full variable domain, rest sourced from reference TRBV7-3 and TRBJ1-3, is GAGVSQTPSNKVTEKGKYVELRCDPISGHTALYWYRQSLGQGPEFLIYFQGTGAADDSGLPNDRFFAVRPEGSVSTLKIQRTERGDSAVYLCASSLSVGNTIYFGEGSWLTVV.

The chain couples TRBV2 to TRBJ2-1, with 15 nucleotides matching TRBD2. With V trimmed by 8 bases and J by 6 bases, 2 bases remained unmatched. Germline V gives CDR1 SNHLY, CDR2 FYNNEI. This CDR3 contains 14 residues. CDR3 region: CASLGLAGGNEQFF. CDR3 sequence (DNA): TGTGCCAGCTTGGGACTAGCGGGGGGCAATGAGCAGTTCTTC.

The rearrangement uses TRBV5-6 and TRBJ1-2; a weak D match, TRBD1 (5 bases). Germline V gene data show CDR1 as SGHDT and CDR2 as YYEEEE. The V end was cut by 4 bases, the J end by 8 bases, with 15 bases between. The CDR3 runs 13 residues. In DNA, the CDR3 is TGTGCCAGCAGCATAGGATGGGGGGGAGGCTACACCTTC. It translates to CASSIGWGGGYTF. Using reference TRBV5-6 and TRBJ1-2 for the parts outside the CDR3, the full variable domain is DAGVTQSPTHLIKTRGQQVTLRCSPKSGHDTVSWYQQALGQGPQFIFQYYEEEERQRGNFPDRFSGHQFPNYSSELNVNALLLGDSALYLCASSIGWGGGYTFGSGTRLTVV.

This chain joins TRBV11-3 and TRBJ2-2; D not resolved. This CDR3 is 13 amino acids long. CDR1 is SGHNT, CDR2 YENEEA, per germline. The ends were cut back, 1 base at V and 6 bases at J, with 6 bases in the middle. The chain's CDR3 is CASSLVPPGELFF. The CDR3 nucleotides are TGTGCCAGCAGCTTAGTCCCGCCCGGGGAGCTGTTTTTT. Using reference TRBV11-3 and TRBJ2-2 for the parts outside the CDR3, the full variable domain is EAGVVQSPRYKIIEKKQPVAFWCNPISGHNTLYWYLQNLGQGPELLIRYENEEAVDDSQLPKDRFSAERLKGVDSTLKIQPAELGDSAVYLCASSLVPPGELFFGEGSRLTVL.

This sequence joins TRBV5-1 and TRBJ2-7; TRBD2 matches 7 bases. The junction had 10 bases not matched to a gene; V was cut back by 4 bases and J by 0 bases. Germline V lookup: CDR1 SGHRS, CDR2 YFSETQ. CDR3 length equals 16 residues. The DNA for the CDR3 is TGCGCCAGCAGCCACCAGGGAGGGGATCCCTCCTACGAGCAGTACTTC. Translating it yields CASSHQGGDPSYEQYF.

This chain uses TRBV10-3 with TRBJ1-2, with no clear D. Germline V gene lookup returns CDR1 ENHRY and CDR2 SYGVKD. V shed 7 bases and J shed 4 bases, with 7 bases lying between them. The CDR3 extends over 11 amino acids. The CDR3 is CAITGSYGYTF. CDR3 coding DNA: TGTGCCATCACCGGAAGCTATGGCTACACCTTC.

There are a few counts of this clone. The chain is built from TRBV3-1 (or the pseudogene TRBV3-2) and TRBJ2-1, with TRBD2 matching 11 bases. Trimming removed 5 bases from V and 6 bases from J; junction bases left unmatched: 6. The CDR3 contains 15 residues. Germline CDR1 reads LGHDT; CDR2 reads YNNKEL (reference sequence). CDR3 loop: CASSILAGGSNEQFF. CDR3 nucleotide sequence: TGTGCCAGCAGCATCCTAGCGGGGGGATCCAATGAGCAGTTCTTC.

This clone was picked up a small number of times. This chain uses TRBV6-5 with TRBJ1-4; no reliable D call. CDR1 and CDR2 (germline): MNHEY, SVGAGI. The CDR3 loop spans 14 amino acids. V lost 5 bases, J lost 1 base, and 8 bases lay in between. CDR3 sequence (DNA): TGTGCCAGCAGTCGGGTGGGAACTAATGAAAAACTGTTTTTT. Amino acids: CASSRVGTNEKLFF.

The chain joins TRBV4-1 to TRBJ1-4; 10 bases align to TRBD1. With 0 bases clipped from V and 5 bases from J, the junction kept 3 bases outside the gene matches. Germline V lookup: CDR1 MGHRA, CDR2 YSYEKL. CDR3 length: 16 amino acids. The CDR3 DNA follows: TGCGCCAGCAGCCAAGATAGGACAGGGGGGAATGAAAAACTGTTTTTT. Translating gives CASSQDRTGGNEKLFF.

Comment on this clone: Germline and junction disagree at one end, which may indicate a read error. The chain uses TRBV7-7 and TRBJ2-7, with 9 nucleotides matching TRBD1. Per germline, CDR1 SSHAT and CDR2 FNYEAQ (reference sequence). The CDR3 length is 14 residues. The CDR3 region is CASSLGTGPYEQYF. The CDR3 nucleotides are TGTGCTAGCAGCTTAGGGACAGGGCCTTACGAGCAGTACTTC.

V usage is TRBV6-5 and J usage is TRBJ2-7; the match to TRBD1 covers 11 bases. The CDR3 loop spans 13 amino acids. In germline, CDR1 is MNHEY, CDR2 SVGAGI. Trimming cost V 8 bases and J 0 bases; bases outside gene matches: 0. The CDR3 coding sequence is TGTGCCAGCGGGACAGGGGGCTCCTACGAGCAGTACTTC. Translation: CASGTGGSYEQYF.

V and J are TRBV4-1 and TRBJ2-5, with 9 nucleotides matching TRBD2. CDR3 length equals 15 residues. V lost 1 base to trimming and J lost 2 bases; unmatched junction nucleotides: 2. The germline gives CDR1 MGHRA, CDR2 YSYEKL. CDR3 DNA sequence: TGCGCCAGCAGCCAAGCCAGCGGGGGGCAAGAGACCCAGTACTTC. Translating gives CASSQASGGQETQYF.

The chain employs TRBV30 and TRBJ1-2; D not resolved. The CDR3 length is 12 residues. The V gene lost 4 bases and the J gene lost 2 bases, with 8 bases spanning the gap. In germline, CDR1 is GTSNPN, CDR2 SVGIG (reference sequence). The CDR3 nucleotides read TGTGCCTGGACACAGACCAACTATGGCTACACCTTC. This translates into CAWTQTNYGYTF.

The sample holds one count of this clone. The J gene is TRBJ2-7, the V gene TRBV9; tentative D call: TRBD1 (5 bases). In germline, CDR1 is SGDLS, CDR2 YYNGEE. Trimming removed 3 bases at V and 5 bases at J, with 15 bases between. The CDR3 extends over 14 amino acids. In DNA form, the CDR3 reads TGTGCCAGCAGCGGCCCTGGGCAGGGCCACGAGCAGTACTTC. This translates into CASSGPGQGHEQYF.

This chain joins TRBV3-1 (or the pseudogene TRBV3-2) and TRBJ2-4, with TRBD2 identical over 10 bases. V lost 8 bases to trimming and J lost 6 bases; unmatched junction nucleotides: 7. This CDR3 region has 14 residues. Per germline, CDR1 LGHDT and CDR2 YNNKEL (reference sequence). The CDR3 spells CASGERGGGNIQYF. The CDR3 DNA is TGTGCCAGCGGGGAGCGGGGGGGCGGAAACATTCAGTACTTC.

This chain uses TRBV6-1 with TRBJ1-4; no clear D gene. The V gene lost 2 bases and the J gene lost 7 bases, with 17 bases spanning the gap. Looked up from germline, CDR1 is MNHNS and CDR2 is SASEGT. This CDR3 contains 16 residues. The CDR3 DNA sequence: TGTGCCAGCAGTGAACAACCCCACCAGCGGGTTGAAAAACTGTTTTTT. Protein sequence: CASSEQPHQRVEKLFF.

The rearrangement uses TRBV11-2 and TRBJ1-2; TRBD1 agrees at 9 bases. CDR1 is SGHAT and CDR2 is FQNNGV in the germline V gene. CDR3 length: 17 amino acids. Trimming took 4 bases from V and 8 from J; bases not matched to a gene: 17. For the CDR3, the DNA is TGTGCCAGCAGCTCCTACACGACAGGGGGTGAATGGTGGGGCTACACCTTC. This codes for CASSSYTTGGEWWGYTF.

The count of this clone is one. V gene TRBV12-5 combines with J gene TRBJ1-1, with TRBD1 as a possible D gene (5 bases). The CDR3 covers 20 residues. The germline gives CDR1 LGHNT, CDR2 FRNRAP. Trimming removed 1 base from V and 0 bases from J, with 24 bases in between. CDR3 in DNA: TGTGCTAGTGGTTTGGCCCCCCCGAAGGACACACTCGTAATGAACACTGAAGCTTTCTTT. This codes for CASGLAPPKDTLVMNTEAFF.